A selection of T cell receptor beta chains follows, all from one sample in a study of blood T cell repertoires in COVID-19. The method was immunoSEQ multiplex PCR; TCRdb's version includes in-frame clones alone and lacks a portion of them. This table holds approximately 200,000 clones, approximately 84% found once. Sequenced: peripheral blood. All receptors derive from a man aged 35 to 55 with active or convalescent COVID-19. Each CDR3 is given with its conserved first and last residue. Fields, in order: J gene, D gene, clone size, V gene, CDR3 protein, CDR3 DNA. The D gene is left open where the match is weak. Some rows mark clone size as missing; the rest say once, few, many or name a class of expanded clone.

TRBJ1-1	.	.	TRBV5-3	CARSLAGHNTEAFF	TGTGCCAGAAGCTTGGCAGGGCACAACACTGAAGCTTTCTTT
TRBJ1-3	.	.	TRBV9	CASSVGDSSSGNTIYF	TGTGCCAGCAGCGTGGGGGACTCGAGCTCTGGAAACACCATATATTTT
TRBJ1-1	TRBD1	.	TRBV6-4	CASSVLGSGGTEAFF	TGTGCCAGCAGTGTTCTCGGTTCAGGGGGCACTGAAGCTTTCTTT
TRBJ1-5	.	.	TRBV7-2	CASSLFSGTINQPQHF	TGTGCCAGCAGCTTATTTTCCGGCACTATTAATCAGCCCCAGCATTTT
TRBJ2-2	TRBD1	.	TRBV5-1	CASSLRQGQTGELFF	TGCGCCAGCAGCTTGAGACAGGGCCAGACCGGGGAGCTGTTTTTT
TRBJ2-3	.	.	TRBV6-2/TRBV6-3	CASSYSNPRTDTQYF	TGTGCCAGCAGTTACTCCAACCCCCGGACAGATACGCAGTATTTT
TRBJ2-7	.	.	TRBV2	CASSEGAGTAGYEQYF	TGTGCCAGCAGTGAAGGGGCGGGGACTGCTGGCTACGAGCAGTACTTC
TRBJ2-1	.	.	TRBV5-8	CASSLYRTSSYNEQFF	TGTGCCAGCAGCTTATATAGGACAAGCTCCTACAATGAGCAGTTCTTC
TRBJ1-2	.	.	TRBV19	CASSRAGGGYGYTF	TGTGCCAGTAGTAGGGCCGGGGGAGGCTATGGCTACACCTTC
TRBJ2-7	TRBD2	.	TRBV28	CASSPQASGVYEQYF	TGTGCCAGCAGTCCCCAGGCCAGCGGGGTCTACGAGCAGTACTTC
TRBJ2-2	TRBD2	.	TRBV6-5	CASRILAVNTGELFF	TGTGCCAGCAGGATACTAGCGGTGAACACCGGGGAGCTGTTTTTT
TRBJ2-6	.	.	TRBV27	CASSLREMSSGANVLTF	TGTGCCAGCAGTTTACGAGAAATGAGCTCTGGGGCCAACGTCCTGACTTTC
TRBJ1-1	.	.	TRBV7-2	CASSVTDLNTEAFF	TGTGCCAGCAGCGTAACAGACCTGAACACTGAAGCTTTCTTT
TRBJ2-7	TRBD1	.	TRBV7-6	CASSQDRGPNEQYF	TGTGCCAGCAGCCAGGACAGGGGGCCCAACGAGCAGTACTTC
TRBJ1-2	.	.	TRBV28	CASSPPGSGVNYGYTF	TGTGCCAGCAGTCCCCCCGGATCGGGGGTCAACTATGGCTACACCTTC
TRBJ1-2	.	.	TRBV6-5	CASSYSTDYGYTF	TGTGCCAGCAGTTATTCGACAGACTATGGCTACACCTTC
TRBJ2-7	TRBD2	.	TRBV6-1	CASSEPGGAYEQYF	TGTGCCAGCAGTGAACCGGGGGGAGCCTACGAGCAGTACTTC
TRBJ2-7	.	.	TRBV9	CASSVAPGIVEQYF	TGTGCCAGCAGCGTAGCTCCGGGGATAGTCGAGCAGTACTTC
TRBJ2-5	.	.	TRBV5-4	CASSLDYLMETQYF	TGTGCCAGCAGCTTGGACTATTTAATGGAGACCCAGTACTTC
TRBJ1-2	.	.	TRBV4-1	CASSQALHNYGYTF	TGCGCCAGCAGCCAAGCGTTACATAACTATGGCTACACCTTC
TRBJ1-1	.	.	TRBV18	CASSPGANTEAFF	TGTGCCAGCTCACCGGGAGCGAACACTGAAGCTTTCTTT
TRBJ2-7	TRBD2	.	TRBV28	CASSFPRLAGGFEEQYF	TGTGCCAGCAGTTTTCCCCGGCTAGCGGGAGGATTCGAAGAGCAGTACTTC
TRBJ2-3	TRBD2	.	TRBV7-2	CASSFTSGADTQYF	TGTGCCAGCAGCTTCACTAGCGGGGCAGATACGCAGTATTTT
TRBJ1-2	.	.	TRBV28	CASTLVTRSGYTF	TGTGCCAGCACCCTGGTAACCCGGTCTGGCTACACCTTC
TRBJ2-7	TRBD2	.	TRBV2	CASRPRLAGEREEQYF	TGTGCCAGCAGACCCAGACTAGCGGGAGAGAGAGAAGAGCAGTACTTC
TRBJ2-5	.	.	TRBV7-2	CASRDIGGPQETQYF	TGTGCCAGCAGGGACATCGGGGGACCCCAAGAGACCCAGTACTTC
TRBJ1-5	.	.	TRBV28	CAQGTDGQPQHF	TGTGCCCAGGGGACCGACGGTCAGCCCCAGCATTTT
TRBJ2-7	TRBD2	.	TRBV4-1	CASSQRLAGDYEQYF	TGCGCCAGCAGCCAACGACTAGCGGGAGACTACGAGCAGTACTTC
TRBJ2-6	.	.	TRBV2	CARKPSGANVLTF	TGTGCCAGAAAGCCCTCTGGGGCCAACGTCCTGACTTTC
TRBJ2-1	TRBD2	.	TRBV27	CASSLSTSGGVYNEQFF	TGTGCCAGCAGTTTATCGACTAGCGGGGGGGTATACAATGAGCAGTTCTTC
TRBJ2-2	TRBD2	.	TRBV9	CASSAGLAGGSWTGELFF	TGTGCCAGCAGCGCGGGACTAGCGGGAGGGTCGTGGACCGGGGAGCTGTTTTTT
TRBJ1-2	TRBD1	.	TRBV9	CASSARQGFRGYTF	TGTGCCAGCAGCGCTCGACAGGGGTTTCGTGGCTACACCTTC
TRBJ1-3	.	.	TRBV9	CASSVVRCSGNTIYF	TGTGCCAGCAGCGTAGTGAGGTGCTCTGGAAACACCATATATTTT
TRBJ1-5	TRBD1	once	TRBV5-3	CARSLSDRGRPGQPQHF	TGTGCCAGAAGCTTGAGCGACAGGGGGCGACCTGGTCAGCCCCAGCATTTT
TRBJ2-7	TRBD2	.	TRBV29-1	CSVDSGRGSEQYF	TGCAGCGTTGATTCCGGGAGGGGATCCGAGCAGTACTTC
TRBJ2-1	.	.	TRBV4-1	CASSQVSSSYNEQFF	TGCGCCAGCAGCCAAGTTTCCTCCTCCTACAATGAGCAGTTCTTC
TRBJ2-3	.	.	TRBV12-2	CASRSLADTQYF	TGTGCAAGTCGCTCGCTAGCGGATACGCAGTATTTT
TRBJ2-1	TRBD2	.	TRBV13	CASSLGFKLAGHEQFF	TGTGCCAGCAGCTTAGGCTTTAAACTAGCGGGGCATGAGCAGTTCTTC
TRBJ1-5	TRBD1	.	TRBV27	CASSFRLLGTGLGPQHF	TGTGCCAGCAGTTTCCGGCTTCTCGGGACAGGCCTAGGGCCCCAGCATTTT